The following is a TCR beta chain sequence with its context. The data originate from a study of neurological immune-mediated disorders. One entry per CDR3 protein results from TCRdb running MiXCR on the 5' RACE reads. In the table there are 30,000 to 45,000 distinct CDR3 sequences, around 10% of which are singletons. Sequences were obtained from CD4+ T cells from blood. This sequence was found in a woman aged 25-40 years with HTLV-1-associated myelopathy (HAM/TSP).

The CDR3 DNA reads TGTGCCAGCTCACCATCGGGATCGGGGGTAGATACGCAGTATTTT. It yields the protein CASSPSGSGVDTQYF. V is TRBV18 and J is TRBJ2-3; D may be TRBD2 (6 bases). The CDR3 spans 15 residues. Germline V gene sequence: CDR1 KGHSH, CDR2 LQKENI. Trimming cost V 2 bases and J 5 bases, with 14 bases left between them.